The 10 T cell receptor beta chains given below trace back to one sample, sequenced in a study of a mutant IDH1 vaccine in newly diagnosed glioma. Time point: week 11, during vaccination. Alongside topical imiquimod, each dose of vaccine comprised 300 ug of mutant IDH1 20-mer peptide. Antigens of these TCRs are unknown. Assay: immunoSEQ multiplex PCR; the TCRdb copy retains only in-frame clones and omits some. The sample contains fewer than 45,000 clones, 84% of which appear only once. The sample consisted of PBMCs, taken from a glioma patient whose treatment included an IDH1 peptide vaccine. Receptors were obtained from a man in his forties with glioma.

The chain couples TRBV27 to TRBJ2-2, with unresolved D. Germline assignment: CDR1 MNHEY and CDR2 SMNVEV (reference sequence). Trimming shortened V by 6 bases and J by 8 bases, and 10 bases separated the two germline ends. This CDR3 has 12 amino acids. The CDR3 is CASSQPHGELFF. The CDR3 region has the DNA TGTGCCAGCAGCCAACCCCATGGGGAGCTGTTTTTT.

The chain recombines TRBV9 with TRBJ2-1, with 10 bases fitting TRBD2. Germline lookup yields CDR1 SGDLS and CDR2 YYNGEE. The CDR3 consists of 14 residues. J lost 16 bases, V lost 0 bases, and 10 bases had no gene match. CDR3: CASSVDSSGRTYFF. CDR3 in DNA: TGTGCCAGCAGCGTAGACTCTAGCGGGAGAACATACTTCTTC.

This chain joins TRBV7-2 and TRBJ2-1, with a tentative D call TRBD2 (6 bases). The CDR3 has 15 amino acids. The V and J ends lost 1 base and 3 bases respectively, with 10 bases between them. CDR1 is SGHTA and CDR2 is FQGNSA in the germline V gene. Here the CDR3 DNA reads TGTGCCAGCAGCTTAGACCGGGGGATCTACAATGAGCAGTTCTTC. Its protein product is CASSLDRGIYNEQFF.

This rearrangement joins TRBV12-5 to TRBJ2-3; TRBD1 or TRBD2 may be the D gene (6 bases each). The CDR3 loop spans 14 amino acids. Germline CDR1 reads LGHNT; CDR2 reads FRNRAP. V lost 6 bases and J 4 bases, leaving 14 bases between the germline ends. Here the CDR3 reads CASGRDGGSDTQYF. The CDR3 DNA follows: TGTGCTAGTGGCCGGGACGGGGGCTCAGATACGCAGTATTTT. Supplemented by reference TRBV12-5 and TRBJ2-3, the full variable domain reads DARVTQTPRHKVTEMGQEVTMRCQPILGHNTVFWYRQTMMQGLELLAYFRNRAPLDDSGMPKDRFSAEMPDATLATLKIQPSEPRDSAVYFCASGRDGGSDTQYFGPGTRLTVL.

V is TRBV20-1 and J is TRBJ2-2; D ambiguous. The germline gives CDR1 DFQATT, CDR2 SNEGSKA (reference sequence). V lost 7 bases, J lost 6 bases, and 9 bases lay in between. CDR3 length: 11 residues. For the CDR3, the DNA is TGCAGTGGCGGAGTGGCCGGGGAGCTGTTTTTT. Translated: CSGGVAGELFF.

This chain connects TRBV18 to TRBJ2-1; 14 bases are shared with TRBD2. From germline, CDR1 is KGHSH and CDR2 LQKENI. The CDR3 is 15 amino acids. The junction had 3 bases not matched to a gene; V was cut back by 3 bases and J by 8 bases. CDR3 in DNA: TGTGCCAGCTCACCTCCGGGACTAGCGGGAGATGAGCAGTTCTTC. Amino acid sequence: CASSPPGLAGDEQFF.

The rearrangement uses TRBV6-1 and TRBJ1-2, with TRBD1 identical over 9 bases. Germline CDR1 MNHNS, CDR2 SASEGT. The junction had 6 bases not matched to a gene; V was cut back by 5 bases and J by 8 bases. The CDR3 loop spans 13 amino acids. The CDR3 protein is CASSRDRVSGYTF. CDR3 in DNA: TGTGCCAGCAGTCGGGACAGGGTGTCAGGCTACACCTTC.

The CDR3: CASSLGQVSKNIQYF. DNA of the CDR3: TGTGCCAGCAGCTTGGGACAGGTCTCAAAAAACATTCAGTACTTC. The J gene is TRBJ2-4, the V gene TRBV5-8, with a tentative D call TRBD1 (6 bases). CDR1 is SGHTS and CDR2 is YDEGEE in the germline V gene. V was trimmed by 0 bases and J by 4 bases, leaving 11 bases between them. The CDR3 is 15 amino acids.

The chain employs TRBV6-6 and TRBJ1-1; 8 nucleotides match TRBD1. Germline lookup yields CDR1 MNHNY and CDR2 SVGAGI (reference sequence). The CDR3 is made up of 14 amino acids. V shed 2 bases, J shed 5 bases, and the junction held 4 bases outside the gene matches. CDR3 sequence: CASSYHRGGTEAFF. The DNA of the CDR3 is TGTGCCAGCAGTTACCACAGGGGGGGAACTGAAGCTTTCTTT.

V gene TRBV5-4 combines with J gene TRBJ2-2, with TRBD2 matching 7 bases. Per the germline V gene, CDR1 is SGHNT and CDR2 is YYREEE (reference sequence). Losses at the gene ends were 6 bases for V and 0 bases for J; bases not matched to a gene: 8. The CDR3 consists of 16 residues. The CDR3 nucleotides are TGTGCCAGCAACCCTGGCGGGGGAACGAACACCGGGGAGCTGTTTTTT. Translated, it gives CASNPGGGTNTGELFF.